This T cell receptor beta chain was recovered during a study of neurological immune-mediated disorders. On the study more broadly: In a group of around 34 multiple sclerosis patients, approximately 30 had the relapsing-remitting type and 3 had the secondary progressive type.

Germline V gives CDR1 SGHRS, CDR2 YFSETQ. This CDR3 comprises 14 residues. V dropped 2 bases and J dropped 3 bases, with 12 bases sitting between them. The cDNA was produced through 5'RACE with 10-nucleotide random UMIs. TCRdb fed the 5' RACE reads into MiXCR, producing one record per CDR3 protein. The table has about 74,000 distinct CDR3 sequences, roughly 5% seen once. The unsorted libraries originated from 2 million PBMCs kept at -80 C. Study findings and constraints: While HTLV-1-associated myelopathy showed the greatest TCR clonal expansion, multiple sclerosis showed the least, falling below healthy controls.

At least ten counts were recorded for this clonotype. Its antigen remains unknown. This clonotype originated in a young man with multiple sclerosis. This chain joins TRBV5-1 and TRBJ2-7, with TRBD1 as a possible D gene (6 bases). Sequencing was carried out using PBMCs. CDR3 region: CASSFDQGSYEQYF. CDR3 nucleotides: TGCGCCAGCAGCTTTGATCAGGGGAGCTACGAGCAGTACTTC.